The 17 T cell receptor beta chains below all came from one sample that was sequenced in a study of cytomegalovirus exposure and HLA in healthy donors. Researchers ran the PCR with 60 Vbeta and 13 Jbeta primers. Repertoires were generated with immunoSEQ multiplex PCR, while TCRdb's copy carries only in-frame clones and drops some. The table lists over 75,000 clones, roughly 85% of them singletons, with around 6% in the top ten. The sequencing sample was made of PBMCs. The receptors originated from a female donor in good health and CMV-seronegative.

The rearrangement joins TRBV7-6 to TRBJ2-7, with 9 nucleotides matching TRBD2. Unmatched junction bases numbered 11, after V lost 5 bases and J lost 3 bases. This CDR3 is 16 amino acids long. Germline CDR1 is SGHVS and CDR2 is FNYEAQ. The CDR3 loop reads CASSKEGSGSIYEQYF. CDR3 coding DNA: TGTGCCAGCAGCAAGGAAGGTAGCGGGAGCATCTACGAGCAGTACTTC.

The CDR3 here is CASSYALWEQYF. The CDR3 DNA follows: TGTGCCAGCAGCTATGCCCTCTGGGAGCAGTACTTC. The rearrangement links TRBV28 to TRBJ2-7; D remains ambiguous. This CDR3 spans 12 amino acids. V dropped 6 bases and J dropped 7 bases, with 13 bases sitting between them. Germline-derived CDR1 and CDR2 are MDHEN and SYDVKM.

The V call is TRBV7-6, the J call TRBJ1-2, with D hard to call. There are 13 residues in the CDR3. Trimming left V 3 bases short and J 7 bases short, with 12 bases between. Germline V lookup: CDR1 SGHVS, CDR2 FNYEAQ. The chain's CDR3 is CASSFGGLGGYTF. The CDR3 DNA follows: TGTGCCAGCAGCTTCGGCGGACTTGGTGGCTACACCTTC.

CDR3 sequence reads: CASRPQGFQTEAFF. The CDR3 DNA reads as TGTGCCAGCAGACCCCAGGGGTTTCAAACTGAAGCTTTCTTT. The V call is TRBV6-1, the J call TRBJ1-1; D may be TRBD1 (6 bases). Germline CDR1 MNHNS, CDR2 SASEGT. With 6 bases removed from V and 5 bases from J, the gap between germline ends came to 16 bases. This CDR3 spans 14 amino acids.

The rearrangement links TRBV7-9 to TRBJ1-1; D perhaps matches TRBD1 (6 bases). The V and J ends lost 7 bases and 1 base respectively, with 16 bases between them. The CDR3 runs to 15 residues. From germline, CDR1 is SEHNR and CDR2 FQNEAQ (reference sequence). CDR3 protein: CASIGGASRNTEAFF. CDR3 nucleotides: TGTGCCAGCATCGGGGGGGCTTCTCGGAACACTGAAGCTTTCTTT.

J is TRBJ2-1 and V is TRBV6-6; 8 nucleotides agree with TRBD2. In germline, CDR1 is MNHNY, CDR2 SVGAGI (reference sequence). The CDR3 loop spans 14 amino acids. V was clipped by 2 bases and J by 4 bases; unmatched bases: 1. DNA of the CDR3: TGTGCCAGCAGTTACGCGGGAGGATACAATGAGCAGTTCTTC. Encoded protein: CASSYAGGYNEQFF.

This rearrangement joins TRBV18 to TRBJ2-7; possibly TRBD2 for D (6 bases). V shed 2 bases and J shed 0 bases, with 8 bases lying between them. This CDR3 region has 14 residues. Germline V lookup: CDR1 KGHSH, CDR2 LQKENI. CDR3 coding DNA: TGTGCCAGCTCACCATGGCGGGACTCCTACGAGCAGTACTTC. This sequence encodes CASSPWRDSYEQYF.

The V and J genes are TRBV5-6 and TRBJ2-1, with 10 bases aligning to TRBD1. The V gene's germline CDR1 is SGHDT and CDR2 YYEEEE. The CDR3 totals 14 residues. With V trimmed by 4 bases and J by 5 bases, 3 bases remained unmatched. CDR3 amino acids: CASSLGQGDNEQFF. In DNA, the CDR3 is TGTGCCAGCAGCCTCGGACAGGGGGACAATGAGCAGTTCTTC.

This clone was found a few times. The rearrangement joins TRBV2 to TRBJ1-1; TRBD1 matches 8 bases. The CDR3 loop spans 21 amino acids. J lost 0 bases, V lost 6 bases, and 24 bases had no gene match. Per the germline V gene, CDR1 is SNHLY and CDR2 is FYNNEI. The CDR3, as DNA: TGTGCCAGCAGGATAGGTTTGGGGGACAGGAGCAGTTCTGCCGTGAACACTGAAGCTTTCTTT. The encoded protein is CASRIGLGDRSSSAVNTEAFF.

This clone was recorded only once. This chain joins TRBV7-2 and TRBJ2-7; 7 nucleotides align to TRBD1. CDR3 length equals 15 residues. V gave up 5 bases and J gave up 2 bases; unmatched junction bases: 9. Looked up from germline, CDR1 is SGHTA and CDR2 is FQGNSA. Here the CDR3 reads CASSRVVGGAYEQYF. CDR3 coding DNA: TGTGCCAGCAGCCGGGTAGTAGGGGGCGCCTACGAGCAGTACTTC.

V is TRBV7-9 and J is TRBJ1-1, with D possibly matching TRBD1 (5 bases). The length of the CDR3 is 14 residues. With 3 bases removed from V and 1 base from J, the gap between germline ends came to 9 bases. Germline values: CDR1 SEHNR, CDR2 FQNEAQ (reference sequence). CDR3 sequence: CASSFGGANTEAFF. DNA of the CDR3: TGTGCCAGCAGCTTCGGGGGAGCGAACACTGAAGCTTTCTTT.

The rearrangement joins TRBV18 to TRBJ1-2; TRBD1 matches at 7 bases. The CDR3 is 17 residues long. CDR1 KGHSH and CDR2 LQKENI come from the germline V gene. V trimming: 3 bases; J trimming: 5 bases; junction bases outside the gene matches: 15. The CDR3: CASSPQGGAGVDYGYTF. CDR3 DNA sequence: TGTGCCAGCTCACCCCAGGGGGGCGCAGGCGTCGATTATGGCTACACCTTC.

The chain couples TRBV4-1 to TRBJ2-3; TRBD2 aligns across 8 bases. Germline V CDR1 and CDR2: MGHRA, YSYEKL. This CDR3 region has 15 residues. The V gene end was trimmed by 1 base and the J gene end by 3 bases; junction bases not matched to a gene: 3. CDR3 coding DNA: TGCGCCAGCAGCCAAGGGAGCGGGAGAACAGATACGCAGTATTTT. As protein: CASSQGSGRTDTQYF.

The chain couples TRBV10-3 to TRBJ1-3; D unresolved. V was clipped by 5 bases and J by 4 bases, with 12 bases between them. Looked up from germline, CDR1 is ENHRY and CDR2 is SYGVKD. The CDR3 runs to 14 residues. CDR3 nucleotide sequence: TGTGCCATCAGTAGGAGTGGTACGGGAAACACCATATATTTT. Translation gives CAISRSGTGNTIYF.

The CDR3 nucleotides are TGTGCAGTGGATTCCAGGGGCAATTATAATTCACCCCTCCACTTT. Encoded protein: CAVDSRGNYNSPLHF. The rearrangement uses TRBV30 and TRBJ1-6; weak D call: TRBD1 (6 bases). The CDR3 covers 15 residues. The germline CDR1 and CDR2 sequences are GTSNPN and SVGIG (reference sequence).

This clone was found a few times. The chain couples TRBV6-5 to TRBJ1-1, with D unresolved. The CDR3 has 11 amino acids. Trimming stripped 7 bases from V and 5 bases from J, with 8 bases between. Germline CDR1 reads MNHEY; CDR2 reads SVGAGI. The DNA of the CDR3 is TGTGCCAGCAAGACCGGGACTGAAGCTTTCTTT. Its protein product is CASKTGTEAFF.

The V gene is TRBV29-1, the J gene TRBJ2-3; 10 bases match TRBD2. V was pared by 6 bases and J by 4 bases, with 19 bases of the junction left unmatched. The CDR3 consists of 18 residues. Germline V gives CDR1 SQVTM, CDR2 ANQGSEA. CDR3 nucleotide sequence: TGCAGCGTCAACGTGCCCCCCGGGGGACTAGCGCGATCAGATACGCAGTATTTT. Its protein product is CSVNVPPGGLARSDTQYF.